This T cell receptor beta chain stems from a study of blood T cell repertoires in COVID-19 (dated by TCRdb to 2018 to 2021). Study-level background: Collaborator samples came from the United States, Italy and Spain and covered acute and convalescent phases of COVID-19. The material from the prospective study consisted of cDNA or gDNA derived from T cells, B-cell-depleted T cells, or PBMCs. The dataset comprised deeply sampled blood TCRbeta repertoires from subjects exposed to, actively infected with, or recovered from COVID-19. The repertoires were released in a freely available public database meant as a resource for research on the immune response to SARS-CoV-2. Samples were obtained from the ongoing ImmuneRACE study (first 160 participants) and from some 1,300 subjects provided by 6 global collaborators. The sample metadata nearly always contained a de-identified subject ID, COVID-19 status, age in years and sex. HLA class I and class II types, where available, came from metadata supplied by the sample provider rather than from assay-based typing.

As regards this clone: Its antigen is unknown. No much larger clone is present one base from it, and per-base qualities are unavailable.

TCRbeta CDR3 regions were amplified from genomic DNA using the immunoSEQ Assay, a bias-controlled multiplex PCR. The paper's data handling went like this. The number of nucleated cells in each sample was estimated from the amplification of reference gene primers within the assay. To quantify the absolute abundance of each unique TCRbeta CDR3 rearrangement, sequence reads were collapsed and filtered. For each sample, productive Simpson clonality was calculated by taking the square root of Simpson's diversity index across productive rearrangements. TCRdb took over this immuneACCESS table, retaining in-frame rearrangements with V and J assigned. Such tables are incomplete; in checked studies, under half of the missing clones stem from an unresolved V gene, and the remainder is unexplained. The V and J calls and clone size come from that table; D and trimming were worked out from the DNA. The sample has over 150,000 clones on record, around 82% of them singletons. Together, the top ten hold around 7.5% of the sample.

The V end loses 1 base and the J end loses 3 bases, and a stretch of 18 bases separates them. Its CDR3 holds 17 amino acids, cysteine through phenylalanine. The kept DNA is CDR3 alone, 51 bases in frame from the first base. In the germline V gene, CDR1 corresponds to SGHAT and CDR2 to FQNNGV. Study-level results and caveats: Clinical and demographic metadata were provided uncurated, with the amount varying by source and participant.

Participants in the prospective study were aged about 18 to 90 years, lived in under 30 United States geographic areas, and enrolled through a virtual design. In the prospective study, participants were assigned to cohorts based on the clinical history participants reported in a screening survey and a study questionnaire. For ImmuneRACE Cohort 3, a participant was defined as recovered based on two consecutive negative NP/OP PCR tests, clearance by a healthcare professional, or resolution of symptoms. Each participant in the prospective study had whole blood, serum and a nasopharyngeal or oropharyngeal swab collected by mobile phlebotomists. Participants in the prospective study had the option to provide additional blood draws and questionnaires over a roughly 2-month period. Prospective study blood samples were shipped either frozen or at room temperature before DNA extraction.

The sequenced material came from PBMCs or T cells enriched from blood (not recorded which). The receptor chain draws on TRBV11-2 and TRBJ1-1; the D gene is perhaps TRBD1, on 6 matching bases. The source of this sequence is a man aged 35 to 55 who had recovered from COVID-19. The CDR3 protein sequence reads: CASSLAITGHSYTEAFF. Read as DNA, the sequence is TGTGCCAGCAGCTTAGCTATAACGGGACACTCATACACTGAAGCTTTCTTT.